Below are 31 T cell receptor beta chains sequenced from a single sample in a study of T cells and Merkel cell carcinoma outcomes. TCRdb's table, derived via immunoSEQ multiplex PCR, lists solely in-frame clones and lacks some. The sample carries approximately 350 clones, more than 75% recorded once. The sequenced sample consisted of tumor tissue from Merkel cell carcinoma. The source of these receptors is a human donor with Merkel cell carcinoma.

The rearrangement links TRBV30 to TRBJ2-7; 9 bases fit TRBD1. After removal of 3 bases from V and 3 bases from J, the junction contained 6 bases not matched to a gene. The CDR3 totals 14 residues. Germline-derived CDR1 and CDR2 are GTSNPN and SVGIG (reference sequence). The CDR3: CAWSTGTGLYEQYF. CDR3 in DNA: TGTGCCTGGAGCACCGGGACAGGGCTCTACGAGCAGTACTTC.

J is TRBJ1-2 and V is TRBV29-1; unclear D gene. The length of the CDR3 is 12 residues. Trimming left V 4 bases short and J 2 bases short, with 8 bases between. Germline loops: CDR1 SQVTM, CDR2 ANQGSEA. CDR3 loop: CSVGTENYGYTF. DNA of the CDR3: TGCAGCGTTGGGACCGAAAACTATGGCTACACCTTC.

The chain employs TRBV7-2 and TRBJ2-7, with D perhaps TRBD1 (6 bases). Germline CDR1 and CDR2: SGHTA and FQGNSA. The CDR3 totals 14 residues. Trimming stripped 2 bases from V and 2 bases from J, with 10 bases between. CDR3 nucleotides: TGTGCCAGCAGCTTACTCAGGGGAACCTACGAGCAGTACTTC. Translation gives CASSLLRGTYEQYF.

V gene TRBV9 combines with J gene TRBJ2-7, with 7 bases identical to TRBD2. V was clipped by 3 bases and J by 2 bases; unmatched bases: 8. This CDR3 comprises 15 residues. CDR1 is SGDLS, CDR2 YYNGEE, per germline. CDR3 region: CASSAHRDYTYEQYF. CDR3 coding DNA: TGTGCCAGCAGCGCGCACCGGGACTACACCTACGAGCAGTACTTC. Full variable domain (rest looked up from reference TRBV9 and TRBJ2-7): DSGVTQTPKHLITATGQRVTLRCSPRSGDLSVYWYQQSLDQGLQFLIQYYNGEERAKGNILERFSAQQFPDLHSELNLSSLELGDSALYFCASSAHRDYTYEQYFGPGTRLTVT.

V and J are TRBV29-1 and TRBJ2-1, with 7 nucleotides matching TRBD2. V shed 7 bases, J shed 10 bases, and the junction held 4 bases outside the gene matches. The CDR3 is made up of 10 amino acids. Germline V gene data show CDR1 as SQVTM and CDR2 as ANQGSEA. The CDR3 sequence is CSGGGIEQFF. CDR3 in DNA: TGCAGCGGGGGGGGGATCGAGCAGTTCTTC.

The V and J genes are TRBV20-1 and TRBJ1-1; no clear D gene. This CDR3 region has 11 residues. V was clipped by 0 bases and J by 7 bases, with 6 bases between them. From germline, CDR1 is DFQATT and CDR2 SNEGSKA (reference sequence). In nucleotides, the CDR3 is TGCAGTGCTAGAGAGCCATATGAAGCTTTCTTT. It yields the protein CSAREPYEAFF.

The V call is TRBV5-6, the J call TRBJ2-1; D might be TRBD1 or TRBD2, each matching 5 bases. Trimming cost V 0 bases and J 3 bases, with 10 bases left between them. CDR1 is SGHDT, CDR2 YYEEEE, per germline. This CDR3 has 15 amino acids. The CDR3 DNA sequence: TGTGCCAGCAGCTTGGGAGGGGCATTCTACAATGAGCAGTTCTTC. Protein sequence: CASSLGGAFYNEQFF.

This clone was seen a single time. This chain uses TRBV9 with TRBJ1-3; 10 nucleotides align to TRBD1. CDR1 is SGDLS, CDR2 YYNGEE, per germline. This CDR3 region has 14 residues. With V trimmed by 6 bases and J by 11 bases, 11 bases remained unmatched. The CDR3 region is CASTSGTGDGPIYF. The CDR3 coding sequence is TGTGCCAGCACCTCCGGGACAGGGGACGGCCCCATATATTTT.

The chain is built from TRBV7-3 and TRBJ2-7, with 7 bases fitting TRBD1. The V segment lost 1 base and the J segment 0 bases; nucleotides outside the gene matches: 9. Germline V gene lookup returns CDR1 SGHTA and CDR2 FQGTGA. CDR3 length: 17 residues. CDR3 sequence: CASSLSRGQWSSYEQYF. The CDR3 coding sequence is TGTGCCAGCAGCTTAAGCCGGGGACAGTGGAGCTCCTACGAGCAGTACTTC. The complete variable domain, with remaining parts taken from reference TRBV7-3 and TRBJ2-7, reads GAGVSQTPSNKVTEKGKYVELRCDPISGHTALYWYRQSLGQGPEFLIYFQGTGAADDSGLPNDRFFAVRPEGSVSTLKIQRTERGDSAVYLCASSLSRGQWSSYEQYFGPGTRLTVT.

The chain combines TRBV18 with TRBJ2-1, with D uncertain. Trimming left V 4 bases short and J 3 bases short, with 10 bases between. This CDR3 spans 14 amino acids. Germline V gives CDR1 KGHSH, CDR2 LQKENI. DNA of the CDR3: TGTGCCAGCTCACAACCGACGGGCTACAATGAGCAGTTCTTC. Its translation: CASSQPTGYNEQFF.

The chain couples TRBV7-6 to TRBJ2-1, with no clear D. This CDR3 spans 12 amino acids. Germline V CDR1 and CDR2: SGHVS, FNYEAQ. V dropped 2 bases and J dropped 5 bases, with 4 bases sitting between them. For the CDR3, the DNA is TGTGCCAGCAGCTTAACTGACAATGAGCAGTTCTTC. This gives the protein CASSLTDNEQFF. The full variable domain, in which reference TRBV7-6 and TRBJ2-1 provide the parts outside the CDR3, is GAGVSQSPRYKVTKRGQDVALRCDPISGHVSLYWYRQALGQGPEFLTYFNYEAQQDKSGLPNDRFSAERPEGSISTLTIQRTEQRDSAMYRCASSLTDNEQFFGPGTRLTVL.

The CDR3 sequence: CASSLWVSGMSDTQYF. Here the CDR3 DNA reads TGTGCCAGCAGTTTGTGGGTTAGCGGGATGTCAGATACGCAGTATTTT. The genes are TRBV28 and TRBJ2-3, with TRBD2 matching over 8 bases. Germline CDR1 is MDHEN and CDR2 is SYDVKM. This CDR3 has 16 amino acids. Trimming removed 3 bases from V and 4 bases from J; junction bases left unmatched: 9.

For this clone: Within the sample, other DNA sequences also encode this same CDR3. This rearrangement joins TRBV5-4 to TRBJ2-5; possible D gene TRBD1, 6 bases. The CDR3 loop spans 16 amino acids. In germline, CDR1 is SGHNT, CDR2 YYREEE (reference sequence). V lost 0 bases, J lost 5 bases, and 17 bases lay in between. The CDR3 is CASSLDEDSTRETQYF. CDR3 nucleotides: TGTGCCAGCAGCTTGGACGAGGACAGTACGAGGGAGACCCAGTACTTC. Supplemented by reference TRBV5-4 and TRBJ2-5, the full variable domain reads ETGVTQSPTHLIKTRGQQVTLRCSSQSGHNTVSWYQQALGQGPQFIFQYYREEENGRGNFPPRFSGLQFPNYSSELNVNALELDDSALYLCASSLDEDSTRETQYFGPGTRLLVL.

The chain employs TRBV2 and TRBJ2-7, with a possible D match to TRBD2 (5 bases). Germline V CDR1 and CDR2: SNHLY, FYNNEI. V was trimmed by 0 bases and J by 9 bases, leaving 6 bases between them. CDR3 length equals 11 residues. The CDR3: CASSEAGMQYF. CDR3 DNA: TGTGCCAGCAGTGAAGCCGGGATGCAGTACTTC.

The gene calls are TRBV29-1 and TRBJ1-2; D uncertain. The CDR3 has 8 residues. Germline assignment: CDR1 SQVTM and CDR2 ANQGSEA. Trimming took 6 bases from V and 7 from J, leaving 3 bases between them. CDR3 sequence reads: CSVGGYTF. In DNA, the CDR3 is TGCAGCGTAGGTGGCTACACCTTC.

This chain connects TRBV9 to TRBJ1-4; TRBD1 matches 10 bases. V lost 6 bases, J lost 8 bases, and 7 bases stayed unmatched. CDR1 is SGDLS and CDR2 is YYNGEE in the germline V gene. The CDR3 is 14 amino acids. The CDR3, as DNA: TGTGCCAGCACCTCCGGGACAGGGGTGGAAAAACTGTTTTTT. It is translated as CASTSGTGVEKLFF.

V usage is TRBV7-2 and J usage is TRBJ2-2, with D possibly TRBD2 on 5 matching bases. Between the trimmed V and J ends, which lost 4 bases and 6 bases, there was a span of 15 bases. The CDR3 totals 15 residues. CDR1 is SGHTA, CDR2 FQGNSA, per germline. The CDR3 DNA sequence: TGTGCCAGCAGCTCTACCCCAGCGAGGGCCGGGGAGCTGTTTTTT. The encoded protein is CASSSTPARAGELFF.

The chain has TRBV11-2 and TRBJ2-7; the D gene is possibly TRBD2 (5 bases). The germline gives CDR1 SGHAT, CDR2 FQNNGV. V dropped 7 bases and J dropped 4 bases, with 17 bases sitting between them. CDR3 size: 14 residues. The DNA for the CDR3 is TGTGCCAGCACCTTCGTCCGAGGGAGTTACGAGCAGTACTTC. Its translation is CASTFVRGSYEQYF.

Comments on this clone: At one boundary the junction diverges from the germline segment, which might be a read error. CDR3: CASSVDPGLAGGINF. The CDR3 nucleotides are TGCGCCAGCAGCGTTGACCCGGGACTAGCGGGGGGCATAAACTTC. This chain connects TRBV5-1 to TRBJ2-5; 15 nucleotides match TRBD2. There are 15 residues in the CDR3. CDR1 and CDR2 (germline): SGHRS, YFSETQ.

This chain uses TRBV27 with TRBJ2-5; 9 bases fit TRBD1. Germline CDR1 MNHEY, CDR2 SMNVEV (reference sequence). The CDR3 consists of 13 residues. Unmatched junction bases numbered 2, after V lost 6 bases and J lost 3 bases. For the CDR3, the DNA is TGTGCCAGCAGACAGGGGGCAGAAGAGACCCAGTACTTC. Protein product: CASRQGAEETQYF.

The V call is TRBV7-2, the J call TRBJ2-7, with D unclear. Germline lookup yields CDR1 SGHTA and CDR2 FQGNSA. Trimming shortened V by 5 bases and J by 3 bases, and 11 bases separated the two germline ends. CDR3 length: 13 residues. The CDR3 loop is CASSPPSFYEQYF. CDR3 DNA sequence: TGTGCCAGCAGCCCTCCGAGCTTCTACGAGCAGTACTTC.

CDR3 amino acids: CASSAPLGDEQFF. CDR3 coding DNA: TGTGCCAGCAGTGCCCCCTTAGGAGATGAGCAGTTCTTC. The J gene is TRBJ2-1, the V gene TRBV9; no firm D call. V was clipped by 5 bases and J by 8 bases, with 14 bases between them. Germline values: CDR1 SGDLS, CDR2 YYNGEE. CDR3 length equals 13 residues. The entire variable domain, with the rest obtained from reference TRBV9 and TRBJ2-1, is as follows: DSGVTQTPKHLITATGQRVTLRCSPRSGDLSVYWYQQSLDQGLQFLIQYYNGEERAKGNILERFSAQQFPDLHSELNLSSLELGDSALYFCASSAPLGDEQFFGPGTRLTVL.

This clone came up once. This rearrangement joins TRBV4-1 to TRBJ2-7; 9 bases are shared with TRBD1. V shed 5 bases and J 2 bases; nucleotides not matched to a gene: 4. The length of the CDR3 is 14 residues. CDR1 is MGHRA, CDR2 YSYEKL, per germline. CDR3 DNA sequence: TGCGCCAGCAGCTCGGACAGGGGCACCTACGAGCAGTACTTC. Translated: CASSSDRGTYEQYF.

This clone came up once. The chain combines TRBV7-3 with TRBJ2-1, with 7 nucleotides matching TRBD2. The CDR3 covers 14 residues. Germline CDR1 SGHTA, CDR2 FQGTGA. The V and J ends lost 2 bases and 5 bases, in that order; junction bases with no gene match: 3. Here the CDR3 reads CASSLWEGDNEQFF. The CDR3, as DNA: TGTGCCAGCAGCTTATGGGAGGGTGACAATGAGCAGTTCTTC.

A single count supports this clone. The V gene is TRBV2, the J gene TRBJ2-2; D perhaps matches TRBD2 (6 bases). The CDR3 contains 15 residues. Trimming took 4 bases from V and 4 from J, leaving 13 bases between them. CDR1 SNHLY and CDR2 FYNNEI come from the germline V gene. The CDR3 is CASSVLGGGTGELFF. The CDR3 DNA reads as TGTGCCAGCAGTGTTTTGGGAGGCGGCACCGGGGAGCTGTTTTTT.

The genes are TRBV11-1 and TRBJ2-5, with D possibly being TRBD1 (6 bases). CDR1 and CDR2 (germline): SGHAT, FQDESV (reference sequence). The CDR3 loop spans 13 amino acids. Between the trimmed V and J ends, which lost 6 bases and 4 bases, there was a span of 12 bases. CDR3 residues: CASSTGLGETQYF. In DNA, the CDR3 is TGTGCCAGCAGTACAGGGTTAGGAGAGACCCAGTACTTC. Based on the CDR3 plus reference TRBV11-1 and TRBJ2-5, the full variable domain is EAEVAQSPRYKITEKSQAVAFWCDPISGHATLYWYRQILGQGPELLVQFQDESVVDDSQLPKDRFSAERLKGVDSTLKIQPAELGDSAMYLCASSTGLGETQYFGPGTRLLVL.

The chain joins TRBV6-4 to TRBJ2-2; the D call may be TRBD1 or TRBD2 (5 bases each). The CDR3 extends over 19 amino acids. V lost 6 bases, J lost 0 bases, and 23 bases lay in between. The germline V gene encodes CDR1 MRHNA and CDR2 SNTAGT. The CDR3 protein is CASRQTGTSGTSNTGELFF. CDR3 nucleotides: TGTGCCAGCAGACAGACCGGGACCTCCGGAACTTCGAACACCGGGGAGCTGTTTTTT.

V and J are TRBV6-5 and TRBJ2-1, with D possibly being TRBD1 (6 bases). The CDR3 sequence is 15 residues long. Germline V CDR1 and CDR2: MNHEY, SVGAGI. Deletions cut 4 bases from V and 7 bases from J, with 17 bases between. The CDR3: CASSLGAGLENEQFF. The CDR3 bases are TGTGCCAGCAGTTTGGGGGCGGGTTTAGAAAATGAGCAGTTCTTC.

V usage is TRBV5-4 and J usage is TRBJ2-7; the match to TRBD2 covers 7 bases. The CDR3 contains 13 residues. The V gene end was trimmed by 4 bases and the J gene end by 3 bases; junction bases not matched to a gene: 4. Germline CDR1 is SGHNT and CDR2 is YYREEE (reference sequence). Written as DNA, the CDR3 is TGTGCCAGCAGCAGGGAGGGAGGCTACGAGCAGTACTTC. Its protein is CASSREGGYEQYF.

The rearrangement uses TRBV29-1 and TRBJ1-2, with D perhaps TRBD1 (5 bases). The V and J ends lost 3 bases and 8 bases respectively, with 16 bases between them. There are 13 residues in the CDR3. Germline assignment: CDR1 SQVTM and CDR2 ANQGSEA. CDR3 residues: CSVDGGDSGGYTF. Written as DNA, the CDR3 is TGCAGCGTTGATGGGGGTGATAGCGGAGGCTACACCTTC.

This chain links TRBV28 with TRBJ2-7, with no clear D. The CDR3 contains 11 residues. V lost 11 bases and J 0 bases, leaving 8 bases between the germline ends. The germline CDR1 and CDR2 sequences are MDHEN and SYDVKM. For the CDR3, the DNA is TGTGCCCCAGGAAGCTCCTACGAGCAGTACTTC. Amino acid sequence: CAPGSSYEQYF. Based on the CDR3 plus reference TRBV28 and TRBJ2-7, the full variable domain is DVKVTQSSRYLVKRTGEKVFLECVQDMDHENMFWYRQDPGLGLRLIYFSYDVKMKEKGDIPEGYSVSREKKERFSLILESASTNQTSMYLCAPGSSYEQYFGPGTRLTVT.